The T cell receptor beta chain under discussion was sequenced for a study of cytomegalovirus exposure and HLA in healthy donors. The table came from immunoSEQ multiplex PCR; TCRdb's copy has only in-frame clones and leaves some out. This table has over 110,000 clones, approximately 85% appearing once. Comment on this clone: The antigen is unknown.

The validation cohort, a group of over a hundred subjects, included the donors and was separate from the approximately 700-subject first cohort. Findings and caveats of the study: Researchers catalogued over 150 TCR beta chains as cytomegalovirus-associated.

The sample comprised PBMCs. This TCR came from a woman in her twenties or thirties in good health and CMV-seronegative.

The CDR3: CASSEALRGGYTF. CDR3 DNA sequence: TGTGCCAGCAGTGAAGCGCTTCGGGGGGGCTACACCTTC. V usage is TRBV2 and J usage is TRBJ1-2; TRBD1 might be the D (5 bases). Germline CDR1 reads SNHLY; CDR2 reads FYNNEI. V shed 0 bases and J shed 8 bases, with 10 bases lying between them. CDR3 length equals 13 residues.